These T cell receptor beta chains were read from a single sample in a study of cytomegalovirus exposure and HLA in healthy donors. Assay: immunoSEQ multiplex PCR; the TCRdb copy retains only in-frame clones and omits some. The table records fewer than 70,000 clones, 80% of them present only once. Sequenced material: PBMCs. Source of these receptors: a woman between 35 and 50 years old in good health and CMV-seronegative. The CDR3 runs from the conserved cysteine through the conserved F or W. Fields, in order: D gene, clone size, J gene, V gene, CDR3 protein, CDR3 DNA. A D gene is named only where the DNA matches it firmly. Size values are once, few and many counts, or a class for expanded clones, and some rows have none.

TRBD2	NA	TRBJ2-5	TRBV2	CASSGTSGEQETQYF	TGTGCCAGCAGCGGGACTAGCGGAGAACAAGAGACCCAGTACTTC
NA	NA	TRBJ1-1	TRBV6-5	CASSYHHVENTEAFF	TGTGCCAGCAGTTACCACCACGTAGAGAACACTGAAGCTTTCTTT
TRBD2	NA	TRBJ2-1	TRBV27	CASSRLAGGPYNEQFF	TGTGCCAGCAGTAGACTAGCGGGAGGGCCCTACAATGAGCAGTTCTTC
NA	NA	TRBJ2-7	TRBV7-2	CASSLGPGEQYF	TGTGCCAGCAGCTTAGGTCCGGGCGAGCAGTACTTC
TRBD1	NA	TRBJ2-7	TRBV2	CAGAGTGIHEQYF	TGTGCCGGAGCCGGGACAGGGATCCACGAGCAGTACTTC
NA	once	TRBJ2-7	TRBV7-2	CASSLQTSVSYEQYF	TGTGCCAGCAGCTTACAGACAAGTGTTTCCTACGAGCAGTACTTC
TRBD2	few	TRBJ2-1	TRBV2	CASSRLAGGITENEQFF	TGTGCCAGCAGCCGACTAGCGGGAGGAATAACAGAGAATGAGCAGTTCTTC
TRBD1	NA	TRBJ1-5	TRBV15	CATSRVQGRQPQHF	TGTGCCACCAGCAGAGTACAGGGGAGACAGCCCCAGCATTTT
NA	NA	TRBJ2-1	TRBV10-1	CASGDQLDSVFF	TGCGCCAGCGGTGACCAACTAGATTCGGTGTTCTTC
TRBD2	NA	TRBJ2-1	TRBV11-1	CASSGRTSGGNEQFF	TGTGCCAGCAGCGGGAGGACTAGCGGGGGAAATGAGCAGTTCTTC
TRBD1	NA	TRBJ1-3	TRBV10-3	CAISETDRASGNTIYF	TGTGCCATCAGTGAAACCGACAGGGCCTCTGGAAACACCATATATTTT
TRBD1	once	TRBJ1-1	TRBV28	CASRPQGVTEAFF	TGTGCCAGCAGACCACAGGGGGTGACTGAAGCTTTCTTT
NA	few	TRBJ1-2	TRBV10-3	CAISEDAGKLNYGYTF	TGTGCCATCAGTGAGGATGCAGGGAAACTTAACTATGGCTACACCTTC
NA	once	TRBJ1-1	TRBV6-5	CASSIAEKGTEAFF	TGTGCCAGCAGTATCGCCGAAAAGGGGACTGAAGCTTTCTTT
TRBD2	NA	TRBJ2-3	TRBV7-8	CASSLSSGRSDTQYF	TGTGCCAGCAGCTTGTCTAGCGGGAGATCAGATACGCAGTATTTT
NA	once	TRBJ1-4	TRBV6-5	CASSYSWQAEKLFF	TGTGCCAGCAGTTACTCGTGGCAGGCTGAAAAACTGTTTTTT
NA	NA	TRBJ1-3	TRBV6-5	CASSYRDGGSGNTIYF	TGTGCCAGCAGTTACCGGGACGGGGGCTCTGGAAACACCATATATTTT
TRBD2	NA	TRBJ2-1	TRBV7-3	CASSPGLATYNEQFF	TGTGCCAGCAGCCCCGGACTAGCGACATACAATGAGCAGTTCTTC
TRBD1	NA	TRBJ1-5	TRBV15	CATSRDRGRNQPQHF	TGTGCCACCAGCAGGGACAGGGGGCGTAATCAGCCCCAGCATTTT
NA	few	TRBJ2-7	TRBV25-1	CASSPRGYEQYF	TGTGCCAGCAGCCCCCGGGGCTACGAGCAGTACTTC
NA	NA	TRBJ1-5	TRBV28	CASSFAGLRSNQPQHF	TGTGCCAGCAGTTTCGCGGGGCTGCGGAGCAATCAGCCCCAGCATTTT
TRBD2	NA	TRBJ2-2	TRBV15	CATSSRGSGYTGELFF	TGTGCCACCAGCTCCCGCGGGAGTGGGTACACCGGGGAGCTGTTTTTT
NA	NA	TRBJ2-7	TRBV28	CASRTTMNEQYF	TGTGCCAGCAGGACTACTATGAACGAGCAGTACTTC
NA	NA	TRBJ1-4	TRBV4-1	CASSHDLAQGSPTNEKLFF	TGCGCCAGCAGCCACGACCTGGCACAGGGAAGTCCAACTAATGAAAAACTGTTTTTT